These 10 T cell receptor beta chains were sequenced from one sample in a study of cytomegalovirus exposure and HLA in healthy donors. In the PCR, 60 Vbeta and 13 Jbeta primers were used. Libraries were prepared by immunoSEQ multiplex PCR; TCRdb keeps only in-frame clonotypes and omits some of them. There are over 95,000 clones in the sample; about 78% occur only once, and approximately 5% lies in the top ten. The sample taken for sequencing was PBMCs. The receptors originated from a woman in her 30s in good health and CMV-seropositive.

V usage is TRBV6-1 and J usage is TRBJ1-6, with D tentatively TRBD1 (6 bases). Germline CDR1 MNHNS, CDR2 SASEGT. Trimming pared 6 bases from V and 9 bases from J, leaving 18 bases between. The CDR3 is made up of 15 amino acids. In DNA, the CDR3 is TGTGCCAGCAGCGAAAACACAGGGATTTCTTCACCCCTCCACTTT. This encodes CASSENTGISSPLHF.

The chain has TRBV5-6 and TRBJ2-1, with 10 bases lining up with TRBD2. The germline V gene has CDR1 SGHDT and CDR2 YYEEEE. Trimming cost V 4 bases and J 3 bases; bases outside gene matches: 13. This CDR3 has 18 amino acids. The DNA for the CDR3 is TGTGCCAGCAGCGGACCCGGGACTAGCGTCTTTTTCTACAATGAGCAGTTCTTC. It codes for CASSGPGTSVFFYNEQFF. Variable domain in full (rest from reference TRBV5-6 and TRBJ2-1): DAGVTQSPTHLIKTRGQQVTLRCSPKSGHDTVSWYQQALGQGPQFIFQYYEEEERQRGNFPDRFSGHQFPNYSSELNVNALLLGDSALYLCASSGPGTSVFFYNEQFFGPGTRLTVL.

The chain recombines TRBV16 with TRBJ1-2; no clear D gene. The CDR3 totals 16 residues. Deletions cut 4 bases from V and 2 bases from J, with 17 bases between. CDR1 KGHSY and CDR2 FQNENV come from the germline V gene. The CDR3 nucleotides are TGTGCCAGCAGCCGACAAAAGGAAACAGCAAACTATGGCTACACCTTC. Its protein product is CASSRQKETANYGYTF.

The chain links TRBV5-4 to TRBJ1-1, with a weak D call TRBD1 (5 bases). Trimming cost V 3 bases and J 0 bases, with 12 bases left between them. This CDR3 has 15 residues. The germline gives CDR1 SGHNT, CDR2 YYREEE (reference sequence). CDR3 DNA sequence: TGTGCCAGCAGCTCGGGCGGGGCACTGAACACTGAAGCTTTCTTT. It encodes CASSSGGALNTEAFF.

This chain links TRBV6-1 with TRBJ1-5, with 9 bases aligning to TRBD1. This CDR3 spans 14 amino acids. V was clipped by 4 bases and J by 7 bases; unmatched bases: 5. The germline CDR1 and CDR2 sequences are MNHNS and SASEGT. CDR3 sequence: CASSVGQGGQPQHF. The CDR3 DNA is TGTGCCAGCAGTGTGGGACAGGGCGGGCAGCCCCAGCATTTT.

V is TRBV19 and J is TRBJ1-2; D remains unclear. Germline-derived CDR1 and CDR2 are LNHDA and SQIVND (reference sequence). The V end was cut by 2 bases, the J end by 8 bases, with 15 bases between. The CDR3 consists of 14 residues. CDR3 nucleotides: TGTGCCAGTAGTATAAAGGAAAGACCGGGAGGCTACACCTTC. Residues: CASSIKERPGGYTF.

This chain links TRBV14 with TRBJ2-7, with 7 bases aligning to TRBD1. Looked up from germline, CDR1 is SGHDN and CDR2 is FVKESK. CDR3 length equals 15 residues. The V and J ends lost 0 bases and 7 bases, in that order; junction bases with no gene match: 9. CDR3 coding DNA: TGTGCCAGCAGCCAAGACGACAGGGCGGGCGTTGAGCAGTACTTC. Protein sequence: CASSQDDRAGVEQYF.

This clone was observed a handful of times. The chain links TRBV5-8 to TRBJ2-1, with 8 bases aligning to TRBD2. The CDR3 has 17 residues. J gave up 7 bases and V 4 bases, and 16 bases lay outside the gene matches. Looked up from germline, CDR1 is SGHTS and CDR2 is YDEGEE. The CDR3: CASSLDSGAGVINEQFF. The CDR3 DNA sequence: TGTGCCAGCAGCCTGGACTCTGGAGCGGGAGTCATTAATGAGCAGTTCTTC. The full variable domain, in which reference TRBV5-8 and TRBJ2-1 provide the parts outside the CDR3, is EAGVTQSPTHLIKTRGQQATLRCSPISGHTSVYWYQQALGLGLQFLLWYDEGEERNRGNFPPRFSGRQFPNYSSELNVNALELEDSALYLCASSLDSGAGVINEQFFGPGTRLTVL.

The gene calls are TRBV30 and TRBJ1-5; perhaps TRBD1 as D (6 bases). The CDR3 loop spans 13 amino acids. V was shortened by 3 bases and J by 7 bases, with 13 bases between the two germline ends. The germline V gene has CDR1 GTSNPN and CDR2 SVGIG (reference sequence). CDR3 amino acids: CAWRGQIGQPQHF. In DNA, the CDR3 is TGTGCCTGGAGGGGACAAATCGGCCAGCCCCAGCATTTT. The whole variable domain, remainder taken from reference TRBV30 and TRBJ1-5, is SQTIHQWPATLVQPVGSPLSLECTVEGTSNPNLYWYRQAAGRGLQLLFYSVGIGQISSEVPQNLSASRPQDRQFILSSKKLLLSDSGFYLCAWRGQIGQPQHFGDGTRLSIL.

This clone was seen only a few times. V usage is TRBV6-1 and J usage is TRBJ1-1; possibly TRBD1 for D (5 bases). This CDR3 is 15 amino acids long. The germline V and J ends were trimmed by 3 bases and 3 bases, with 14 bases remaining between them. In germline, CDR1 is MNHNS, CDR2 SASEGT. This CDR3 is CASSEFRGVDTEAFF. The CDR3 nucleotides are TGTGCCAGCAGTGAGTTTCGGGGGGTCGACACTGAAGCTTTCTTT.